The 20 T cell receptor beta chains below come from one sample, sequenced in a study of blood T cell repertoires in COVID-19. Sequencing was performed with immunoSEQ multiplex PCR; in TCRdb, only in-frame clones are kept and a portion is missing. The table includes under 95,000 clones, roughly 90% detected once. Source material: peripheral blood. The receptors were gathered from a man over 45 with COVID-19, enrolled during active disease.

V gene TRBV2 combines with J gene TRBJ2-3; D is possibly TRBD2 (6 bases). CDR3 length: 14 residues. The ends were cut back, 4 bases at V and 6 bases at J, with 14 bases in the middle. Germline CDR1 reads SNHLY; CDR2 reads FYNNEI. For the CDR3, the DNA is TGTGCCAGCAGTGCGGGGGAAGGAACGGATACGCAGTATTTT. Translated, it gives CASSAGEGTDTQYF.

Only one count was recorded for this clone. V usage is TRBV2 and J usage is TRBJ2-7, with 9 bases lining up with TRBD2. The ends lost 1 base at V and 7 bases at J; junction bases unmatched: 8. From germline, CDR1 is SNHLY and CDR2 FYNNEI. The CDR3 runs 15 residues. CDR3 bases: TGTGCCAGCAGTGAAGGCGGGGGGGCGCCGGGGGAGCAGTACTTC. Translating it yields CASSEGGGAPGEQYF.

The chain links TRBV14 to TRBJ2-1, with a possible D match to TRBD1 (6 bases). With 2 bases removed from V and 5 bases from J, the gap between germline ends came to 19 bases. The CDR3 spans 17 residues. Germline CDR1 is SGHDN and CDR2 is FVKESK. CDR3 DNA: TGTGCCAGCAGCCAACGCGCCGACAGGTCAGGGCACAATGAGCAGTTCTTC. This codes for CASSQRADRSGHNEQFF.

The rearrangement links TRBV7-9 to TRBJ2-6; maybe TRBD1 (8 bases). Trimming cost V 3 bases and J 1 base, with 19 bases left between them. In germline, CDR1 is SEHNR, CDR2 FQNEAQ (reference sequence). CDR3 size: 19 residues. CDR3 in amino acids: CASSFSPTGGVSGANVLTF. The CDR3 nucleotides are TGTGCCAGCAGCTTTAGTCCCACAGGGGGGGTATCTGGGGCCAACGTCCTGACTTTC.

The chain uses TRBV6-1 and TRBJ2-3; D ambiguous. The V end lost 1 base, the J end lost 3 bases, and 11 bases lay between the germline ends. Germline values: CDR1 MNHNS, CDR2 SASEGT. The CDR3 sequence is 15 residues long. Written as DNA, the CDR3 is TGTGCCAGCAGTGAAGTTCCGAAGCGAACAGATACGCAGTATTTT. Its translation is CASSEVPKRTDTQYF.

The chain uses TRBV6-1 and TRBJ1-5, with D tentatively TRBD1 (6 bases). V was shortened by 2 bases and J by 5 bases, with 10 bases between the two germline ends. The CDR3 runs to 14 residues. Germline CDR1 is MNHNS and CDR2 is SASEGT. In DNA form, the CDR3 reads TGTGCCAGCAGTGAATGGGGGCCGGATCAGCCCCAGCATTTT. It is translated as CASSEWGPDQPQHF.

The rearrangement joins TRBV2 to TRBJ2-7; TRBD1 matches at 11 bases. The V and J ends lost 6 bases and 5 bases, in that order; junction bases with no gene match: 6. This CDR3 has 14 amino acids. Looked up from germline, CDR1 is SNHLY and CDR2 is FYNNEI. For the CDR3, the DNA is TGTGCCAGCAGGACCGGGACAGGGGGAGACGAGCAGTACTTC. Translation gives CASRTGTGGDEQYF.

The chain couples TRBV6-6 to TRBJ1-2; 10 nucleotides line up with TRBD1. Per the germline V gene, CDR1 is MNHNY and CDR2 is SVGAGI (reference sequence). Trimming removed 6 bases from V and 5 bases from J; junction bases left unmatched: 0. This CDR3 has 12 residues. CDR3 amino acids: CASRGQGYGYTF. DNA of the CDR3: TGTGCCAGCAGGGGACAGGGGTATGGCTACACCTTC.

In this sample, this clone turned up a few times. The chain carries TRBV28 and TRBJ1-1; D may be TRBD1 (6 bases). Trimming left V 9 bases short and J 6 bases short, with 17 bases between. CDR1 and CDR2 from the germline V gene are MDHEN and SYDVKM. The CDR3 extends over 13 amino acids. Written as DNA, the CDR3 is TGTGCCAGTACAGGGTTTCGGGAGGCTGAAGCTTTCTTT. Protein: CASTGFREAEAFF. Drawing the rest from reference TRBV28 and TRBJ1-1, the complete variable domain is DVKVTQSSRYLVKRTGEKVFLECVQDMDHENMFWYRQDPGLGLRLIYFSYDVKMKEKGDIPEGYSVSREKKERFSLILESASTNQTSMYLCASTGFREAEAFFGQGTRLTVV.

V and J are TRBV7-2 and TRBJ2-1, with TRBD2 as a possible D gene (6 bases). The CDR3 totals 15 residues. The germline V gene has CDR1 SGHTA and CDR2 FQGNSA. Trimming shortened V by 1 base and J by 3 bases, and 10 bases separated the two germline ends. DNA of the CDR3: TGTGCCAGCAGCTTAGGGGGGACTGGCTACAATGAGCAGTTCTTC. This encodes CASSLGGTGYNEQFF.

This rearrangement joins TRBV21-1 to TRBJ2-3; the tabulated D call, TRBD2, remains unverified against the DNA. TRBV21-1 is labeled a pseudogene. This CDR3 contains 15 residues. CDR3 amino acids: CASSKRGREWGTQYF. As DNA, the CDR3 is TGTGCCAGCAGCAAACGGGGGCGGGAGTGGGGTACGCAGTATTTT.

The CDR3 sequence is CASSHMDRAFEKLFF. CDR3 DNA sequence: TGTGCCAGCAGCCATATGGACAGGGCGTTTGAAAAACTGTTTTTT. J is TRBJ1-4 and V is TRBV4-2; TRBD1 matches at 8 bases. Germline lookup yields CDR1 LGHNA and CDR2 YNFKEQ. J lost 7 bases, V lost 3 bases, and 7 bases had no gene match. The CDR3 is made up of 15 amino acids.

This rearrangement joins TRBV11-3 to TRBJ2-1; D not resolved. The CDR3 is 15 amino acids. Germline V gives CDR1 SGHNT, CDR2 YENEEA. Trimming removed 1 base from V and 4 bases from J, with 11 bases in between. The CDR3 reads CASSLGHLEYNEQFF. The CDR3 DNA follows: TGTGCCAGCAGCTTAGGTCATTTAGAATACAATGAGCAGTTCTTC.

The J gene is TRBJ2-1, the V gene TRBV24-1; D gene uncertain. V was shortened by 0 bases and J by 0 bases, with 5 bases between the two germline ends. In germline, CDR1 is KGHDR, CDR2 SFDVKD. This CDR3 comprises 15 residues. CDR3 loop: CATSDLSSSYNEQFF. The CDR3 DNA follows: TGTGCCACCAGTGATTTGTCCTCCTCCTACAATGAGCAGTTCTTC.

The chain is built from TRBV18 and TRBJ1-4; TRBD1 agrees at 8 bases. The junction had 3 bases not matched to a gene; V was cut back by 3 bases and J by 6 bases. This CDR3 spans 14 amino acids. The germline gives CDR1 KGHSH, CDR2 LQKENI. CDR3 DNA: TGTGCCAGCTCACCTCAGGGGGCGGATGAAAAACTGTTTTTT. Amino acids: CASSPQGADEKLFF.

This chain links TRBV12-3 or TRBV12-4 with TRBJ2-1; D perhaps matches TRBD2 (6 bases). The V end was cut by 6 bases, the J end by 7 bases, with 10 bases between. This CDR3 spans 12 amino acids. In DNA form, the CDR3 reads TGTGCCAGCAGGCACGGGGGTAATGAGCAGTTCTTC. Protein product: CASRHGGNEQFF.

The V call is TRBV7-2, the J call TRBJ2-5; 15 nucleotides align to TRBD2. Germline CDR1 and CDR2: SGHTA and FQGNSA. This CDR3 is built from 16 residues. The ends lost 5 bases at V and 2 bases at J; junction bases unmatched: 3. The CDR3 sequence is CASSTGLAGGQETQYF. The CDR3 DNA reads TGTGCCAGCAGCACGGGACTAGCGGGAGGACAAGAGACCCAGTACTTC.

CDR3 region: CATSDRQGGHNEQFF. In DNA form, the CDR3 reads TGTGCCACCAGTGATCGGCAGGGAGGCCACAATGAGCAGTTCTTC. The J gene is TRBJ2-1, the V gene TRBV24-1; D is perhaps TRBD2 (6 bases). Germline V gene lookup returns CDR1 KGHDR and CDR2 SFDVKD. Trimming removed 3 bases from V and 5 bases from J, with 13 bases in between. The CDR3 runs to 15 residues.

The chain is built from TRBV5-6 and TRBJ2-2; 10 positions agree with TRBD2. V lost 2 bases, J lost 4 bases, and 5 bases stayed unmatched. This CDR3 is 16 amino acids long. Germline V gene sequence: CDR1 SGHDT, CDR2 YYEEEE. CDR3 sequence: CASSFRTSGATGELFF. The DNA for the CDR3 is TGTGCCAGCAGCTTCAGGACTAGCGGAGCCACCGGGGAGCTGTTTTTT.

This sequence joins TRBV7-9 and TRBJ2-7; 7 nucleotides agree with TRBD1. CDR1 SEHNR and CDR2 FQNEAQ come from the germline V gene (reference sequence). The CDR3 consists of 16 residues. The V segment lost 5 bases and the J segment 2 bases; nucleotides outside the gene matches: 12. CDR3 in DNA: TGTGCCAGCAGCCATCTTACGGACAGGCCTCCCTACGAGCAGTACTTC. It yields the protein CASSHLTDRPPYEQYF.